The 32 T cell receptor beta chains in this list originate from one sample, sequenced in a study of read filtering for tumor transcriptome and immune sequencing. Molecular barcoded adaptors covering alpha/delta and beta/gamma chains were used on approximately 400 ng RNA. TCRdb analysed the reads with MiXCR anew, one entry per CDR3 protein. The profile shows roughly 130,000 distinct CDR3 sequences, 13% of them singletons. The sequenced material came from a population of CD138-negative cells sorted from bone marrow. Every receptor here comes from a donor aged 40 or older with multiple myeloma.

The sample holds a few counts of this clonotype. This sequence may be a read error, since a much larger clone differs from it by one base. The rearrangement links TRBV29-1 to TRBJ2-5; D not resolved. Germline V gene data show CDR1 as SQVTM and CDR2 as ANQGSEA. CDR3 length: 13 residues. Here the CDR3 reads CGVDEYPKETQYF. CDR3 bases: TGCGGCGTTGACGAGTACCCTAAAGAGACCCAGTACTTC. Full variable domain (rest looked up from reference TRBV29-1 and TRBJ2-5): SAVISQKPSRDICQRGTSLTIQCQVDSQVTMMFWYRQQPGQSLTLIATANQGSEATYESGFVIDKFPISRPNLTFSTLTVSNMSPEDSSIYLCGVDEYPKETQYFGPGTRLLVL.

This clonotype has a count of ten or more. The chain recombines TRBV7-9 with TRBJ2-1; 9 bases fit TRBD2. The CDR3 runs to 15 residues. J gave up 4 bases and V 7 bases, and 8 bases lay outside the gene matches. The V gene's germline CDR1 is SEHNR and CDR2 FQNEAQ (reference sequence). For the CDR3, the DNA is TGTGCCAGCACCCTGGGTAGCGGGGGTTACAATGAGCAGTTCTTC. Amino acids: CASTLGSGGYNEQFF. The complete variable domain, with remaining parts taken from reference TRBV7-9 and TRBJ2-1, reads DTGVSQNPRHKITKRGQNVTFRCDPISEHNRLYWYRQTLGQGPEFLTYFQNEAQLEKSRLLSDRFSAERPKGSFSTLEIQRTEQGDSAMYLCASTLGSGGYNEQFFGPGTRLTVL.

The sample holds many counts of this clonotype. The chain has TRBV12-3 or TRBV12-4 and TRBJ2-1, with 10 bases lining up with TRBD2. The CDR3 is 15 amino acids. V lost 2 bases to trimming and J lost 9 bases; unmatched junction nucleotides: 7. CDR3 DNA: TGTGCCAGCAGTTTAAGGGCTAGCGGGAGTTCTGAGCAGTTCTTC. As protein: CASSLRASGSSEQFF.

Many counts were recorded for this clonotype. The chain employs TRBV6-1 and TRBJ2-2; TRBD2 matches 10 bases. The CDR3 contains 15 residues. V gave up 5 bases and J gave up 7 bases; unmatched junction bases: 7. Germline CDR1 and CDR2: MNHNS and SASEGT. CDR3: CASSSERGGVGELFF. The DNA for the CDR3 is TGTGCCAGCAGTTCAGAGCGGGGGGGCGTCGGGGAGCTGTTTTTT.

In this sample, this clonotype turned up a few times. The J gene is TRBJ2-3, the V gene TRBV28; 8 bases match TRBD2. V was clipped by 5 bases and J by 5 bases; unmatched bases: 9. Germline V gives CDR1 MDHEN, CDR2 SYDVKM. The CDR3 sequence is 15 residues long. CDR3: CASSSPGGAKDTQYF. The DNA of the CDR3 is TGTGCCAGCAGTAGCCCCGGGGGGGCCAAAGATACGCAGTATTTT. Filled out from reference TRBV28 and TRBJ2-3, the complete variable domain reads DVKVTQSSRYLVKRTGEKVFLECVQDMDHENMFWYRQDPGLGLRLIYFSYDVKMKEKGDIPEGYSVSREKKERFSLILESASTNQTSMYLCASSSPGGAKDTQYFGPGTRLTVL.

This clonotype was seen repeatedly, ten times or more. V gene TRBV28 combines with J gene TRBJ2-7; D possibly uses TRBD1 or TRBD2 (6 bases each). This CDR3 comprises 15 residues. Trimming left V 8 bases short and J 3 bases short, with 20 bases between. CDR1 and CDR2 from the germline V gene are MDHEN and SYDVKM. CDR3 region: CASHTLAGHLYEQYF. CDR3 in DNA: TGTGCCAGCCACACCCTCGCGGGACACCTCTACGAGCAGTACTTC.

This clonotype has at least ten counts. This chain links TRBV12-3 or TRBV12-4 with TRBJ2-3; TRBD2 is a possible D gene (5 bases). The length of the CDR3 is 12 residues. With 8 bases removed from V and 8 bases from J, the gap between germline ends came to 14 bases. This CDR3 reads CASSLGLGTQYF. The DNA of the CDR3 is TGTGCCAGCTCTCTAGGACTGGGTACGCAGTATTTT.

This clonotype was seen at least ten times. The chain has TRBV7-9 and TRBJ2-3; the match to TRBD1 covers 7 bases. Germline loops: CDR1 SEHNR, CDR2 FQNEAQ (reference sequence). The CDR3 spans 15 residues. Losses at the gene ends were 5 bases for V and 1 base for J; bases not matched to a gene: 6. In DNA, the CDR3 is TGTGCCAGCAGCCCGACAGGGTCTGGCACAGATACGCAGTATTTT. This gives the protein CASSPTGSGTDTQYF.

Remarks on this clonotype: This may be a read error: a much more frequent sequence differs by one nucleotide. The chain uses TRBV5-1 and TRBJ2-3, with a tentative D call TRBD1 (6 bases). The germline V gene encodes CDR1 SGHRS and CDR2 YFSETQ. The CDR3 has 15 amino acids. The DNA for the CDR3 is TGCGCCAGCAGCCCCCGGGACACCTACACAGATACGCAGTGTTTT. Protein product: CASSPRDTYTDTQCF.

This clonotype was observed a handful of times. This chain connects TRBV20-1 to TRBJ2-1, with 13 bases aligning to TRBD2. The CDR3 extends over 16 amino acids. From germline, CDR1 is DFQATT and CDR2 SNEGSKA (reference sequence). Trimming removed 4 bases from V and 7 bases from J; junction bases left unmatched: 10. The CDR3 coding sequence is TGCAGTGCTAAAACCGGGACTAGCGGGGCCCTGAATGAGCAGTTCTTC. Amino acids: CSAKTGTSGALNEQFF.

The table lists this clonotype with many counts. The chain links TRBV19 to TRBJ2-3; D call uncertain. The CDR3 has 14 amino acids. V was cut by 0 bases and J by 4 bases, with 8 bases left in between. Germline CDR1 reads LNHDA; CDR2 reads SQIVND (reference sequence). In DNA, the CDR3 is TGTGCCAGTAGTATAGAGCGCTCGGCAGATACGCAGTATTTT. The encoded protein is CASSIERSADTQYF. The variable domain in full, completed from reference TRBV19 and TRBJ2-3, reads DGGITQSPKYLFRKEGQNVTLSCEQNLNHDAMYWYRQDPGQGLRLIYYSQIVNDFQKGDIAEGYSVSREKKESFPLTVTSAQKNPTAFYLCASSIERSADTQYFGPGTRLTVL.

The J gene is TRBJ2-1, the V gene TRBV19, with D unresolved. The CDR3 runs 13 residues. Germline values: CDR1 LNHDA, CDR2 SQIVND (reference sequence). The V gene lost 0 bases and the J gene lost 9 bases, with 9 bases spanning the gap. CDR3 sequence reads: CASSIDRAVEQFF. CDR3 nucleotide sequence: TGTGCCAGTAGTATAGATAGGGCGGTTGAGCAGTTCTTC.

This clonotype was seen just once. Germline is not matched at one junction end, which may reflect a read error. CDR3 bases: TGCGCCAGCAGCTTGGGGCGGCAGGGCCTCTACAGTGAGCAGTTCTTC. Its translation: CASSLGRQGLYSEQFF. The rearrangement uses TRBV5-1 and TRBJ2-1, with TRBD1 as a possible D gene (5 bases). The CDR3 loop spans 16 amino acids. Germline lookup yields CDR1 SGHRS and CDR2 YFSETQ.

This clonotype was detected many times. The chain combines TRBV7-2 with TRBJ2-1; D tentatively reads TRBD1 or TRBD2 (5 bases each). Germline V gene lookup returns CDR1 SGHTA and CDR2 FQGNSA. The V end lost 0 bases, the J end lost 12 bases, and 12 bases lay between the germline ends. The CDR3 covers 13 residues. The CDR3 protein is CASSLAGSGLQFF. CDR3 DNA: TGTGCCAGCAGCTTAGCCGGCTCGGGGCTGCAGTTCTTC.

This clonotype appeared many times. The chain combines TRBV7-8 with TRBJ1-1; weak D call: TRBD1 (5 bases). Trimming shortened V by 1 base and J by 5 bases, and 14 bases separated the two germline ends. Germline CDR1 and CDR2: SGHVS and FQNEAQ. The CDR3 loop spans 15 amino acids. The CDR3 loop reads CASSLGVPRVTEAFF. The CDR3 region has the DNA TGTGCCAGCAGCTTAGGGGTGCCCAGGGTTACTGAAGCTTTCTTT.

Ten or more counts support this clonotype. For the CDR3, the DNA is TGTGCCAGCGCGGGAGGGGGCCGCGTTGGTGATACGCAGTATTTT. This sequence encodes CASAGGGRVGDTQYF. The gene calls are TRBV28 and TRBJ2-3; TRBD2 agrees at 9 bases. V lost 8 bases and J lost 6; bases outside the gene matches: 12. Germline values: CDR1 MDHEN, CDR2 SYDVKM. The CDR3 is made up of 15 amino acids. The complete variable domain, with remaining parts taken from reference TRBV28 and TRBJ2-3, reads DVKVTQSSRYLVKRTGEKVFLECVQDMDHENMFWYRQDPGLGLRLIYFSYDVKMKEKGDIPEGYSVSREKKERFSLILESASTNQTSMYLCASAGGGRVGDTQYFGPGTRLTVL.

This clonotype was seen at least ten times. The chain couples TRBV4-1 to TRBJ2-3, with TRBD1 matching 7 bases. CDR1 and CDR2 (germline): MGHRA, YSYEKL. The CDR3 spans 16 residues. The V and J ends lost 1 base and 3 bases, in that order; junction bases with no gene match: 7. The CDR3 loop is CASSQATGYVTDTQYF. CDR3 nucleotides: TGCGCCAGCAGCCAAGCGACAGGGTACGTGACAGATACGCAGTATTTT.

The chain recombines TRBV3-1 with TRBJ2-2; D remains unclear. Per germline, CDR1 LGHDT and CDR2 YNNKEL (reference sequence). V was clipped by 2 bases and J by 6 bases, with 13 bases between them. The CDR3 extends over 15 amino acids. The CDR3 sequence: CASSQQAGVAGELFF. The CDR3, as DNA: TGTGCCAGCAGCCAACAAGCAGGCGTTGCCGGGGAGCTGTTTTTT.

The rearrangement uses TRBV5-4 and TRBJ2-1; the D gene is possibly TRBD2 (6 bases). CDR1 is SGHNT, CDR2 YYREEE, per germline (reference sequence). V was pared by 4 bases and J by 9 bases, with 26 bases between. The CDR3 sequence is 17 residues long. CDR3 loop: CASSPGERDLMRIEQFF. In DNA, the CDR3 is TGTGCCAGCAGCCCAGGCGAACGGGACTTAATGAGGATTGAGCAGTTCTTC.

This clonotype appeared many times. The genes are TRBV6-6 and TRBJ1-2; D is possibly TRBD1 (5 bases). Trimming removed 5 bases from V and 6 bases from J, with 10 bases in between. CDR3 length equals 12 residues. CDR1 is MNHNY, CDR2 SVGAGI, per germline (reference sequence). CDR3 protein: CASSQLGDGYTF. CDR3 DNA: TGTGCCAGCAGTCAACTGGGGGATGGCTACACCTTC.

This clonotype has a handful of counts. This rearrangement joins TRBV5-1 to TRBJ1-1; TRBD1 matches 7 bases. V shed 2 bases and J 0 bases; nucleotides not matched to a gene: 10. This CDR3 is 17 amino acids long. Germline lookup yields CDR1 SGHRS and CDR2 YFSETQ. The CDR3 loop reads CASSFGTVGILNTEAFF. DNA of the CDR3: TGCGCCAGCAGCTTCGGGACAGTGGGGATATTGAACACTGAAGCTTTCTTT.

This clonotype occurred many times. The rearrangement links TRBV6-5 to TRBJ2-4; D remains unclear. V was shortened by 4 bases and J by 7 bases, with 26 bases between the two germline ends. Germline CDR1 reads MNHEY; CDR2 reads SVGAGI. CDR3 length: 18 residues. This CDR3 is CASSSRIGRRPEPNIQYF. Here the CDR3 DNA reads TGTGCCAGCAGTTCCAGGATCGGACGGCGCCCCGAACCCAACATTCAGTACTTC.

This clonotype appeared many times. V and J are TRBV6-1 and TRBJ1-5, with unresolved D. Germline assignment: CDR1 MNHNS and CDR2 SASEGT. The V and J ends lost 6 bases and 3 bases respectively, with 12 bases between them. The CDR3 sequence is 14 residues long. CDR3 amino acids: CASRPSGNNQPQHF. Written as DNA, the CDR3 is TGTGCCAGCAGACCTTCGGGGAACAATCAGCCCCAGCATTTT.

As concerns this clonotype: A much larger clone differs from this one at a single base, so this may be a read error. The chain employs TRBV6-2 or TRBV6-3 and TRBJ2-7; 8 bases line up with TRBD1. After removal of 6 bases from V and 7 bases from J, the junction contained 8 bases not matched to a gene. This CDR3 has 13 residues. The germline CDR1 and CDR2 sequences are MNHEY and SVGEGT. As DNA, the CDR3 is TGTGCCAGCAGAATCCAGGGGGCTCGGGAGCAGTACTTC. Its protein product is CASRIQGAREQYF.

There are many counts of this clonotype. The V and J genes are TRBV11-2 and TRBJ2-1, with TRBD2 as a possible D gene (5 bases). V lost 2 bases and J 6 bases, leaving 11 bases between the germline ends. Germline CDR1 SGHAT, CDR2 FQNNGV. The CDR3 has 14 residues. The CDR3 DNA sequence: TGTGCCAGCAGCTTACGCGGGTCGGCCAATGAGCAGTTCTTC. This codes for CASSLRGSANEQFF.

As to this clonotype: This may be a read error: a much more frequent sequence differs by one nucleotide. The chain links TRBV6-1 to TRBJ2-4; D uncertain. The V end was cut by 5 bases, the J end by 7 bases, with 6 bases between. This CDR3 contains 11 residues. Germline V gene sequence: CDR1 MNHNS, CDR2 SASEGT. DNA for the CDR3: TGTGCCAGCAGTAAGCCGAACATTCAGTACTTC. The encoded protein is CASSKPNIQYF.

In this sample, this clonotype turned up many times. V is TRBV29-1 and J is TRBJ1-2; 7 bases are shared with TRBD1. The CDR3 extends over 12 amino acids. Germline V gene sequence: CDR1 SQVTM, CDR2 ANQGSEA. Germline trimming cut 8 bases from V and 4 bases from J; bases unmatched to any gene: 7. The CDR3 DNA reads TGCAGCTCCCGGGACAGTTCCTATGGCTACACCTTC. Translation: CSSRDSSYGYTF.

About this clonotype: This may stem from a read error, because a much larger clone lies one nucleotide away. The chain employs TRBV6-1 and TRBJ2-7, with TRBD2 as a possible D gene (6 bases). This CDR3 is 15 amino acids long. Germline CDR1 and CDR2: MNHNS and SASEGT. The CDR3, as DNA: TGTGCCAGCAGTGGCGGGGCTTTCGGGATTTACGAGCGGTACTTC. Residues: CASSGGAFGIYERYF.

The table lists this clonotype with a few counts. The chain has TRBV5-1 and TRBJ2-3, with D perhaps TRBD2 (6 bases). The germline V gene has CDR1 SGHRS and CDR2 YFSETQ. V dropped 6 bases and J dropped 3 bases, with 20 bases sitting between them. CDR3 length: 16 residues. CDR3 sequence (DNA): TGCGCCAGCATATCGGGCGGGACCTATTCGACAGATACGCAGTATTTT. Translating gives CASISGGTYSTDTQYF.

This clonotype was seen only a few times. A read error may explain this, as a much larger clone is one base away. This rearrangement joins TRBV12-5 to TRBJ2-1; D is perhaps TRBD1 (5 bases). The CDR3 length is 15 residues. CDR1 is LGHNT, CDR2 FRNRAP, per germline. V was cut by 9 bases and J by 2 bases, with 17 bases left in between. In DNA, the CDR3 is TGTGCTAGGAAGGTGGGGCACAGCCCCTACAATGAGCAGTTCTTC. Translation: CARKVGHSPYNEQFF.

This chain links TRBV4-2 with TRBJ1-5, with unresolved D. V lost 0 bases and J lost 4, with 10 bases in between. In germline, CDR1 is LGHNA, CDR2 YNFKEQ. The CDR3 has 15 amino acids. The CDR3 region is CASSQENGKNQPQHF. CDR3 bases: TGTGCCAGCAGCCAAGAAAACGGGAAAAATCAGCCCCAGCATTTT.

This clonotype was seen ten or more times. The V and J genes are TRBV5-1 and TRBJ1-1; D gene unclear. CDR1 and CDR2 from the germline V gene are SGHRS and YFSETQ. Trimming removed 4 bases at V and 7 bases at J, with 14 bases between. The CDR3 contains 13 residues. The CDR3 bases are TGCGCCAGCAGCACCCGGTCAGGAGGTGAAGCTTTCTTT. Its protein is CASSTRSGGEAFF.